The present T cell receptor beta chain was sequenced within a study of T cell clones after liver transplantation (dated by TCRdb to the late 2010s). Describing the broader study: Samples were obtained from ITN030ST, a randomized trial in which withdrawal of immunosuppression was attempted within 2 years of liver transplantation. Donor-reactive T cell clones were identified by TCRbeta sequencing following a pre-transplant mixed lymphocyte reaction and were subsequently tracked in post-transplant blood. Third party-reactive TCRbeta sequences were also identified from pre-transplant MLRs to serve as an antigen-independent comparator for donor-reactive sequences. Three of the eight recipients were HCV-positive; the others were transplanted for non-autoimmune, non-viral indications. The subjects received no induction therapy and were kept on standard immunosuppression until randomization at 12-24 months post-transplant. Tolerance meant complete immunosuppression withdrawal for at least one year without liver enzymes rising beyond twice the upper limit of normal. Blood samples were taken pre-transplant, pre-randomization before withdrawal, and post-randomization after full withdrawal or failed withdrawal. The studied cohort comprised 8 liver transplant recipients, 3 classified as tolerant and 5 as non-tolerant.

Unstimulated PBMCs, after thawing, were stained for CD3, CD4 and CD8 and then FACS-sorted into CD3+CD4+ and CD3+CD8+ populations. All 8 studied subjects were randomized to withdrawal of immunosuppression. The Qiagen DNeasy Blood and Tissue Kit was used to isolate genomic DNA. Including the terminal cysteine and phenylalanine, the CDR3 comprises 15 residues. The DNA shown is the 45-base CDR3, in frame from base 1. Ends trimmed: V by 3 bases, J by 4 bases; bases unmatched to a gene: 7. For CDR1 and CDR2, the germline V gene (reference sequence) lists GTSNPN and SVGIG. Frozen genomic DNA underwent high-throughput TCRbeta CDR3 sequencing by immunoSEQ, including PCR amplification, mapping, bias correction and internal controls. Per the authors' processing: Productive rearrangements were kept, and unique TCRbeta sequences were defined by CDR3 nucleotide sequence plus V and J gene. For classification of a sequence as donor-reactive, at least 5-fold expansion in CFSE-low cells relative to unstimulated pre-transplant cells and a frequency of at least 0.01% were required. Per-subject minimum frequency thresholds, based on the lowest-template unstimulated sample, ensured at least 90% detection power. Jensen-Shannon divergence between the top 1000 TCRbeta sequences post- versus pre-transplant served as the measure of repertoire turnover. Changes in detection of donor-reactive sequences were tested with two-sided Fisher's exact tests. Not all clones reach the TCRdb copy of this immuneACCESS table, which keeps in-frame sequences only. Checked studies attribute under half of the gap to unresolved V genes and leave the rest unexplained. V, J and clone size are those of that table, while D and trimming were read from the DNA. This sample holds 50,000 to 60,000 clones; about 73% were observed only once. Jointly, the top ten make up roughly 2.8% of the sample.

Overall study results and their limits: The decline in donor-reactive sequences exceeded the decline in third party-reactive sequences, suggesting partial antigen-specific deletion that was unrelated to withdrawal success. The conclusions were preliminary, being limited by small, heterogeneous patient numbers and by non-standardized post-transplant time points. Since no allograft tissue specimens were available, donor-reactive T cells may have migrated into the graft instead of being deleted. In two subjects, low numbers of available donor cells limited the measurable donor-reactive repertoire. In 5 of 8 subjects, circulating donor-reactive CD4 TCRbeta sequences decreased significantly after transplant, regardless of tolerance or HCV status. After accounting for repertoire turnover, donor-reactive detection was significantly reduced in 7 of 8 subjects for CD4 and 8 of 8 for CD8.

In the case of this clone: Its antigen remains undetermined. No much larger clonotype is one base removed from it; base qualities were not supplied.

The sequence joins TRBV30 to TRBJ1-4, and 8 junctional nucleotides match TRBD1. The receptor comes from a human patient who received a liver transplant. Some T cells may originate with the graft donor following a transplant. Sample: CD4+ T cells from blood, taken at the roughly 15-month timepoint. Here the CDR3 is given as CAWSERQGFNEKLFF. The DNA sequence follows: TGTGCCTGGAGCGAAAGACAGGGGTTTAATGAAAAACTGTTTTTT.